This T cell receptor beta chain was identified during a study of T-cell reconstitution after alpha-beta-depleted transplantation in children. The library targeted TCRbeta and was prepared with unique molecular identifiers. Each CDR3 protein is one row after TCRdb ran MiXCR on the PCR reads. Altogether 95,000 to 120,000 distinct CDR3 sequences are present, 5.5% to 7% being singletons, with the ten largest covering roughly 24%. This clonotype was recorded at least ten times. There are 15 residues in the CDR3. V was cut by 5 bases and J by 6 bases, with 20 bases left in between. Per germline, CDR1 MNHEY and CDR2 SMNVEV (reference sequence).

This sample comprised PBMCs, mostly from graft donor cells, obtained 360 days after TCRalphabeta/CD19-depleted stem cell transplant. The V call is TRBV27, the J call TRBJ2-7, with a possible D match to TRBD1 (6 bases). The origin of this receptor is a male patient aged 2-15 years who had a stem cell transplant for acute lymphoblastic leukemia, so the T cells may come from the graft donor. CDR3 amino acids: CASSRHTNRVGEQYF. The CDR3 DNA reads TGTGCCAGCAGTCGTCATACAAACAGGGTGGGCGAGCAGTACTTC.